This T cell receptor (beta chain) was sequenced in a study of post-analysis software for immune sequencing data. Study as a whole: The courses of disease that were included comprised relapsing-remitting, secondary progressive and progressive-relapsing multiple sclerosis. Study observations and caveats: Five or six TRBV segments, TRBV5-6, TRBV5-1 and TRBV20-1 among them, were found more frequent in patients than controls. Versus controls, multiple sclerosis patients showed significantly lower diversity (normalized Chao1).

TCR beta libraries were prepared from cDNA with unique molecular identifiers. T cells numbering roughly 0.95 to 10 million gave rise to a few hundred thousand cDNA molecules. TCRdb ran MiXCR on the PCR reads and lists one entry per CDR3 protein. The sample lists around 440,000 distinct CDR3 sequences, roughly 45% occurring once. Regarding this clonotype: Antigen: not known.

Germline CDR1 is SNHLY and CDR2 is FYNNEI. The length of the CDR3 is 14 residues. The receptor was derived from a girl between 5 and 17 years old with multiple sclerosis. The chain carries TRBV2 and TRBJ2-5, with D tentatively TRBD1 or TRBD2 (6 bases each). The J call may be mistaken, given a closer DNA end match to TRBJ2-7. Sequencing was done on a sample of blood. CDR3 protein: CASSEEGVGNEQYF. In DNA, the CDR3 is TGTGCCAGCAGCGAGGAGGGGGTCGGCAACGAGCAGTACTTC.